A selection of T cell receptor beta chains follows, all from one sample in a study of breast tumors, draining lymph nodes, adjacent tissues. MiXCR was run by TCRdb on the multiplex PCR reads, yielding one entry per CDR3 protein. Altogether tens of thousands of distinct CDR3 sequences are present, 60% to 70% being singletons, with the ten largest covering 15% to 20%. Sequencing input: breast tumor tissue. The receptors come from a female donor with breast cancer. Some clones in this sample may be carry-over from other donors' samples. Each CDR3 is given without its conserved first and last residue. The order of the fields is J gene, V gene, clone size, CDR3 protein. Clone size is not always given. Where it is, it says once, few, many or a class for expanded clones.

j_call: TRBJ2-2
v_call: TRBV5-1
clone_size: -
cdr3_aa: ASSLGNTGDLF

j_call: TRBJ1-5
v_call: TRBV20-1
clone_size: -
cdr3_aa: SASLEYQPQH

j_call: TRBJ2-7
v_call: TRBV11-2
clone_size: -
cdr3_aa: ASSPRGFYEQY

j_call: TRBJ1-3
v_call: TRBV5-1
clone_size: many
cdr3_aa: ASSFTAGTGSNTIY

j_call: TRBJ1-5
v_call: TRBV12-3/TRBV12-4
clone_size: -
cdr3_aa: ASRQGSNQPQH

j_call: TRBJ2-1
v_call: TRBV29-1
clone_size: -
cdr3_aa: SAKRGVYNEQF

j_call: TRBJ2-7
v_call: TRBV28
clone_size: many
cdr3_aa: ASAPRGSFRYEQY

j_call: TRBJ2-1
v_call: TRBV20-1
clone_size: -
cdr3_aa: SARAASGRNEQF

j_call: TRBJ2-3
v_call: TRBV10-3
clone_size: once
cdr3_aa: AISAGQGGKKTQD

j_call: -
v_call: TRBV7-9
clone_size: few
cdr3_aa: ASSPRTTHLRTEAF

j_call: TRBJ2-7
v_call: TRBV19
clone_size: -
cdr3_aa: ASSTLRGPSYEQY

j_call: TRBJ2-3
v_call: TRBV19
clone_size: many
cdr3_aa: ASSIMKLGTDTQY

j_call: TRBJ2-7
v_call: TRBV12-3/TRBV12-4
clone_size: -
cdr3_aa: ASSFPPSYEQY

j_call: TRBJ2-7
v_call: TRBV5-1
clone_size: -
cdr3_aa: ASSLLAQVECEQY

j_call: TRBJ2-2
v_call: TRBV11-1
clone_size: medium-sized
cdr3_aa: ASRPTGPYTGELF

j_call: TRBJ1-2
v_call: TRBV20-1
clone_size: -
cdr3_aa: SARDWSGSNYGYT

j_call: TRBJ1-1
v_call: TRBV12-3/TRBV12-4
clone_size: many
cdr3_aa: ASSSGTGGKSGGAEAF

j_call: TRBJ1-6
v_call: TRBV10-3
clone_size: -
cdr3_aa: AISWDRRNSPLH

j_call: TRBJ2-7
v_call: TRBV10-3
clone_size: -
cdr3_aa: AISEPPYEQY

j_call: TRBJ1-6
v_call: TRBV12-5
clone_size: -
cdr3_aa: ASGDRGPPSPLH

j_call: TRBJ2-5
v_call: TRBV24-1
clone_size: once
cdr3_aa: ATSDPLADQETQY

j_call: TRBJ1-5
v_call: TRBV3-1
clone_size: -
cdr3_aa: ASSRDSYSNQPQH

j_call: TRBJ2-7
v_call: TRBV29-1
clone_size: -
cdr3_aa: SVEPGGRDEQY

j_call: TRBJ2-5
v_call: TRBV2
clone_size: -
cdr3_aa: ASTKDLGETQY

j_call: TRBJ2-7
v_call: TRBV20-1
clone_size: -
cdr3_aa: SAREGGDYEQY

j_call: TRBJ2-7
v_call: TRBV12-5
clone_size: -
cdr3_aa: ASGSKSDRVRNPNEQY

j_call: TRBJ1-4
v_call: TRBV5-6
clone_size: -
cdr3_aa: ASSARRVTNEKLF

j_call: TRBJ1-6
v_call: TRBV19
clone_size: -
cdr3_aa: ASESGAGSSPLH

j_call: TRBJ2-3
v_call: TRBV6-5
clone_size: many
cdr3_aa: ASSRPRDRGTDTQY

j_call: TRBJ1-1
v_call: TRBV14
clone_size: -
cdr3_aa: ASNVYIHEMNTEAL

j_call: TRBJ1-2
v_call: TRBV7-9
clone_size: -
cdr3_aa: ASSLASGIYGYT

j_call: TRBJ2-3
v_call: TRBV7-9
clone_size: -
cdr3_aa: ATSGPPISYTQY

j_call: TRBJ2-1
v_call: TRBV7-9
clone_size: -
cdr3_aa: ASSPPGGGLAGLGSYNEQF

j_call: TRBJ1-2
v_call: TRBV2
clone_size: once
cdr3_aa: ASSPEQGSSGYT

j_call: TRBJ2-1
v_call: TRBV29-1
clone_size: -
cdr3_aa: SAEGNAGTSGSGTSREQF

j_call: TRBJ2-6
v_call: TRBV5-1
clone_size: few
cdr3_aa: ASSLTGSGANVLT

j_call: TRBJ1-4
v_call: TRBV6-1
clone_size: -
cdr3_aa: VTTGRREKLF

j_call: TRBJ2-7
v_call: TRBV2
clone_size: -
cdr3_aa: ASSRTSGSPPAEQY

j_call: TRBJ2-2
v_call: TRBV7-6
clone_size: -
cdr3_aa: ASSFLSQGSTGELF

j_call: TRBJ1-4
v_call: TRBV5-1
clone_size: -
cdr3_aa: ASSASTNEKLF

j_call: TRBJ1-6
v_call: TRBV7-2
clone_size: -
cdr3_aa: ASSLRGQAESPLH

j_call: TRBJ2-2
v_call: TRBV19
clone_size: -
cdr3_aa: ASCRTSGRSGGELF